This TCR beta chain is from a study of blood T cell repertoires in COVID-19. Profiled with immunoSEQ multiplex PCR; TCRdb holds only in-frame clones, not every one. The sample holds 40,000 to 55,000 clones, 80% to 90% seen once. CDR3 length equals 16 residues. CDR1 is SNHLY, CDR2 FYNNEI, per germline. Germline trimming cut 11 bases from V and 4 bases from J; bases unmatched to any gene: 16. The sequenced material came from peripheral blood. The chain is built from TRBV2 and TRBJ1-5; 8 nucleotides line up with TRBD1. The receptor's source is a man in his 70s with active COVID-19. The CDR3 DNA follows: TGTGCCTCCTCAGGGGGTGCAGGGGGCGGAAATCAGCCCCAGCATTTT. Protein sequence: CASSGGAGGGNQPQHF.